These 14 T cell receptor beta chains were sequenced from one sample in a study of radiation and T cells in renal cell carcinoma. Measured with immunoSEQ multiplex PCR; TCRdb has only the in-frame clones, and not every one. The data hold roughly 150,000 clones, with roughly 87% observed a single time. Indicated time point: blood 2 weeks post-SBRT. Treatment in this sample: 15 Gy SBRT to primary tumor, nephrectomy 4 weeks later. Sequenced material: blood, taken from a patient whose treatment included radiotherapy and nephrectomy. These receptors were collected from a woman in her forties or fifties with renal cell carcinoma.

This sequence joins TRBV29-1 and TRBJ1-2, with TRBD1 identical over 7 bases. The CDR3 spans 15 residues. The V and J ends lost 1 base and 3 bases, in that order; junction bases with no gene match: 8. Germline V gene sequence: CDR1 SQVTM, CDR2 ANQGSEA. The CDR3 here is CSVEVLGQTYYGYTF. In nucleotides, the CDR3 is TGCAGCGTTGAAGTTCTGGGACAGACTTACTATGGCTACACCTTC.

CDR3 nucleotide sequence: TGTGCCAGCAGCCCACAGGATAACTATGGCTACACCTTC. It yields the protein CASSPQDNYGYTF. The V and J genes are TRBV11-2 and TRBJ1-2, with D possibly being TRBD1 (5 bases). The CDR3 extends over 13 amino acids. Germline V CDR1 and CDR2: SGHAT, FQNNGV. V was trimmed by 5 bases and J by 1 base, leaving 8 bases between them.

The chain uses TRBV18 and TRBJ1-5; 7 bases map to TRBD1. V shed 5 bases and J 3 bases; nucleotides not matched to a gene: 10. The CDR3 has 16 residues. The germline CDR1 and CDR2 sequences are KGHSH and LQKENI. CDR3 in amino acids: CASSARQGADNQPQHF. The CDR3, as DNA: TGTGCCAGCTCAGCCCGACAGGGCGCGGACAATCAGCCCCAGCATTTT.

The J gene is TRBJ1-2, the V gene TRBV2; D is perhaps TRBD1 (6 bases). Between the trimmed V and J ends, which lost 2 bases and 8 bases, there was a span of 15 bases. Germline loops: CDR1 SNHLY, CDR2 FYNNEI. The CDR3 has 14 amino acids. The CDR3 loop is CASSELQGVEGYTF. The CDR3, as DNA: TGTGCCAGCAGTGAACTACAGGGAGTCGAGGGCTACACCTTC.

V gene TRBV18 combines with J gene TRBJ2-7; 8 bases are shared with TRBD1. V dropped 5 bases and J dropped 3; count of bases not matched to a gene: 3. Germline V gene sequence: CDR1 KGHSH, CDR2 LQKENI. This CDR3 has 13 residues. The CDR3 reads CASSGQGRYEQYF. The CDR3 DNA is TGTGCCAGCTCAGGACAGGGACGCTACGAGCAGTACTTC.

In its sample, this clone was seen once. The genes are TRBV12-5 and TRBJ2-7; D remains ambiguous. CDR1 and CDR2 (germline): LGHNT, FRNRAP. The V and J ends lost 6 bases and 3 bases respectively, with 12 bases between them. This CDR3 is built from 13 residues. This CDR3 reads CASGLQYYYEQYF. The CDR3 DNA follows: TGTGCTAGTGGGCTACAGTATTACTACGAGCAGTACTTC.

The V call is TRBV5-5, the J call TRBJ1-4, with 8 bases aligning to TRBD1. The CDR3 contains 16 residues. V gave up 4 bases and J gave up 4 bases; unmatched junction bases: 9. The V gene's germline CDR1 is SGHKS and CDR2 YYEKEE (reference sequence). DNA of the CDR3: TGTGCCAGCAGCGTTTACCCGGGACAGGTTAATGAAAAACTGTTTTTT. The encoded protein is CASSVYPGQVNEKLFF.

The chain couples TRBV29-1 to TRBJ1-1; D may be TRBD1 (5 bases). CDR3 length equals 12 residues. V was clipped by 4 bases and J by 0 bases, with 6 bases between them. Germline loops: CDR1 SQVTM, CDR2 ANQGSEA. The CDR3 nucleotides are TGCAGCGTTGTAGGGGTGAACACTGAAGCTTTCTTT. Its translation is CSVVGVNTEAFF.

The rearrangement joins TRBV6-5 to TRBJ2-7; D unclear. In germline, CDR1 is MNHEY, CDR2 SVGAGI. Trimming left V 9 bases short and J 5 bases short, with 17 bases between. The CDR3 loop spans 13 amino acids. CDR3 protein: CASRRVLGNEQYF. The CDR3 nucleotides read TGTGCCAGTCGTAGGGTTCTCGGCAACGAGCAGTACTTC.

The chain recombines TRBV2 with TRBJ2-1; TRBD2 matches 10 bases. The germline V gene has CDR1 SNHLY and CDR2 FYNNEI. The junction had 5 bases not matched to a gene; V was cut back by 7 bases and J by 2 bases. The CDR3 sequence is 15 residues long. CDR3 sequence (DNA): TGTGCCAGCACACTCAGCGGGGGGGCCTACAATGAGCAGTTCTTC. It yields the protein CASTLSGGAYNEQFF.

The chain combines TRBV7-9 with TRBJ2-7; no definite D call. Looked up from germline, CDR1 is SEHNR and CDR2 is FQNEAQ (reference sequence). Trimming left V 6 bases short and J 1 base short, with 10 bases between. The CDR3 runs to 13 residues. Here the CDR3 reads CASSETASYEQYF. The CDR3 region has the DNA TGTGCCAGCAGTGAGACTGCGTCCTACGAGCAGTACTTC.

This clone appeared a single time. The rearrangement links TRBV29-1 to TRBJ1-4; no clear D. Germline values: CDR1 SQVTM, CDR2 ANQGSEA. The CDR3 is 12 amino acids. V lost 4 bases and J lost 7, with 10 bases in between. CDR3 sequence (DNA): TGCAGCGTTGGGCGGTGGGGTGAAAAACTGTTTTTT. It is translated as CSVGRWGEKLFF.

In this sample, this clone turned up once. The chain joins TRBV7-2 to TRBJ2-2, with 7 bases lining up with TRBD1. Germline V lookup: CDR1 SGHTA, CDR2 FQGNSA. Trimming cost V 4 bases and J 0 bases; bases outside gene matches: 5. The CDR3 contains 16 residues. As DNA, the CDR3 is TGTGCCAGCAGCTATACCGGGACAGCGAACACCGGGGAGCTGTTTTTT. This gives the protein CASSYTGTANTGELFF.

In this sample, this clone turned up once. V gene TRBV15 combines with J gene TRBJ2-7; 7 bases fit TRBD1. The CDR3 contains 14 residues. Germline V CDR1 and CDR2: LNHNV, YYDKDF (reference sequence). J gave up 4 bases and V 1 base, and 4 bases lay outside the gene matches. The CDR3 loop is CATSRGQGKYEQYF. CDR3 DNA: TGTGCCACCAGCAGAGGACAGGGTAAGTACGAGCAGTACTTC.